Listed below are T cell receptor beta chains from one sample, sequenced in a study of blood T cells in healthy people across ages. TCRdb reprocessed the 5' RACE reads with MiXCR, giving one entry per CDR3 protein. The table has fewer than 950,000 distinct CDR3 sequences, roughly 50% seen once. Sequencing input: blood. These receptors were collected from a man older than 75 in good health. The CDR3 runs from the conserved cysteine through the conserved F or W. The D gene is left open where the match is weak. Clone sizes are given selectively: once, few, many, or a class where the clone is expanded.

j_call: TRBJ2-7; clone_size: few; d_call: TRBD1; v_call: TRBV20-1; cdr3_aa: CSARWPGGGEQYF; cdr3_nt: TGCAGTGCTAGGTGGCCAGGGGGCGGCGAGCAGTACTTC
j_call: TRBJ2-1; clone_size: once; d_call: TRBD2; v_call: TRBV20-1; cdr3_aa: CSARDLGRELGNEQFF; cdr3_nt: TGCAGTGCTAGAGATCTAGGGCGGGAGCTGGGCAATGAGCAGTTCTTC
j_call: TRBJ2-5; clone_size: .; d_call: TRBD2; v_call: TRBV20-1; cdr3_aa: CSARAAGQETQYF; cdr3_nt: TGCAGTGCCCGAGCAGCGGGACAAGAGACCCAGTACTTC
j_call: TRBJ2-1; clone_size: .; d_call: TRBD2; v_call: TRBV9; cdr3_aa: CASSVGLAGVGEQFF; cdr3_nt: TGTGCCAGCAGCGTAGGACTAGCGGGAGTGGGTGAGCAGTTCTTC
j_call: TRBJ2-5; clone_size: .; d_call: TRBD1; v_call: TRBV6-2/TRBV6-3; cdr3_aa: CASSYVWDRGFSETQYF; cdr3_nt: TGTGCCAGCAGTTACGTTTGGGACAGGGGTTTTTCGGAGACCCAGTACTTC
j_call: TRBJ2-3; clone_size: .; d_call: .; v_call: TRBV27; cdr3_aa: CASSWGRPRADTQYF; cdr3_nt: TGTGCCAGCAGTTGGGGCCGACCAAGGGCAGATACGCAGTATTTT
j_call: TRBJ2-3; clone_size: few; d_call: TRBD2; v_call: TRBV20-1; cdr3_aa: CSARDSGSGNTDTQYF; cdr3_nt: TGCAGTGCTAGAGATAGTGGTAGCGGGAACACAGATACGCAGTATTTT
j_call: TRBJ1-4; clone_size: .; d_call: .; v_call: TRBV4-2; cdr3_aa: CASSRRGGDNEKLFF; cdr3_nt: TGTGCCAGCAGCCGTAGAGGCGGAGATAATGAAAAACTGTTTTTT
j_call: TRBJ2-3; clone_size: .; d_call: .; v_call: TRBV6-4; cdr3_aa: CASSAGRATDTQYF; cdr3_nt: TGTGCCAGCAGTGCGGGGAGAGCCACAGATACGCAGTATTTT
j_call: TRBJ2-1; clone_size: .; d_call: .; v_call: TRBV24-1; cdr3_aa: CATSDLPGVNEQFF; cdr3_nt: TGTGCCACCAGTGATTTACCAGGTGTCAATGAGCAGTTCTTC
j_call: TRBJ2-1; clone_size: .; d_call: .; v_call: TRBV20-1; cdr3_aa: CSARAPSPALTYNEQFF; cdr3_nt: TGCAGTGCTAGAGCACCAAGCCCGGCACTTACATACAATGAGCAGTTCTTC
j_call: TRBJ2-3; clone_size: .; d_call: TRBD2; v_call: TRBV3-1; cdr3_aa: CASSQRGSRTDTQYF; cdr3_nt: TGTGCCAGCAGCCAGCGCGGGAGCAGAACAGATACGCAGTATTTT
j_call: TRBJ1-2; clone_size: once; d_call: .; v_call: TRBV20-1; cdr3_aa: CSAPESIYGYTF; cdr3_nt: TGCAGTGCCCCGGAGTCAATCTATGGCTACACCTTC
j_call: TRBJ1-5; clone_size: .; d_call: .; v_call: TRBV2; cdr3_aa: CASGRGSDQPQHF; cdr3_nt: TGTGCCAGCGGTCGGGGGTCGGATCAGCCCCAGCATTTT
j_call: TRBJ2-7; clone_size: .; d_call: .; v_call: TRBV27; cdr3_aa: CASSLYPGAYEQYF; cdr3_nt: TGTGCCAGCAGTTTATATCCGGGGGCCTACGAGCAGTACTTC
j_call: TRBJ2-7; clone_size: .; d_call: .; v_call: TRBV18; cdr3_aa: CASSPLSPGTAYEQYF; cdr3_nt: TGTGCCAGCTCACCACTTAGTCCAGGAACAGCCTACGAGCAGTACTTC
j_call: TRBJ2-1; clone_size: few; d_call: .; v_call: TRBV3-1; cdr3_aa: CASSHVVGHNEQFF; cdr3_nt: TGTGCCAGCAGCCATGTTGTCGGCCACAATGAGCAGTTCTTC
j_call: TRBJ2-1; clone_size: .; d_call: TRBD2; v_call: TRBV20-1; cdr3_aa: CSATRLAGQLNEQFF; cdr3_nt: TGCAGTGCTACCAGACTAGCGGGACAGCTCAATGAGCAGTTCTTC
j_call: TRBJ2-1; clone_size: .; d_call: .; v_call: TRBV29-1; cdr3_aa: CSVGAGQFF; cdr3_nt: TGCAGCGTTGGGGCTGGGCAGTTCTTC
j_call: TRBJ1-1; clone_size: .; d_call: .; v_call: TRBV7-9; cdr3_aa: CASSLDLTNDEAFF; cdr3_nt: TGTGCCAGCAGCTTAGATCTGACAAACGATGAAGCTTTCTTT
j_call: TRBJ2-7; clone_size: .; d_call: .; v_call: TRBV2; cdr3_aa: CASGRDPTSEQYF; cdr3_nt: TGTGCCAGCGGCAGGGACCCCACTAGCGAGCAGTACTTC
j_call: TRBJ2-7; clone_size: .; d_call: TRBD2; v_call: TRBV27; cdr3_aa: CASRGLAGVEQYF; cdr3_nt: TGTGCCTCTCGGGGACTAGCGGGAGTAGAGCAGTACTTC
j_call: TRBJ2-7; clone_size: .; d_call: .; v_call: TRBV9; cdr3_aa: CASGLGGRNEQYF; cdr3_nt: TGTGCCAGCGGACTCGGTGGGCGCAACGAGCAGTACTTC
j_call: TRBJ2-5; clone_size: .; d_call: TRBD2; v_call: TRBV29-1; cdr3_aa: CSAPGTSPREQYF; cdr3_nt: TGCAGCGCACCCGGGACTAGTCCCAGAGAGCAGTACTTC
j_call: TRBJ1-2; clone_size: .; d_call: .; v_call: TRBV30; cdr3_aa: CAWSTSQVSKAYGYTF; cdr3_nt: TGTGCCTGGAGTACCTCGCAGGTTTCCAAAGCTTATGGCTACACCTTC
j_call: TRBJ2-4; clone_size: .; d_call: .; v_call: TRBV10-3; cdr3_aa: CAISESTGSSDKYF; cdr3_nt: TGTGCCATCAGTGAGTCGACCGGGTCTAGCGACAAGTACTTC
j_call: TRBJ2-2; clone_size: .; d_call: .; v_call: TRBV4-3; cdr3_aa: CASSHLGARNTGELFF; cdr3_nt: TGCGCCAGCAGCCACCTGGGCGCTCGGAACACCGGGGAGCTGTTTTTT
j_call: TRBJ1-1; clone_size: .; d_call: .; v_call: TRBV5-1; cdr3_aa: CASSLEGVSTEAFF; cdr3_nt: TGCGCCAGCAGCTTGGAAGGGGTGAGCACTGAAGCTTTCTTT
j_call: TRBJ1-5; clone_size: .; d_call: .; v_call: TRBV5-1; cdr3_aa: CASSLPRVEGSNQPQHF; cdr3_nt: TGCGCCAGCAGCCTACCCAGGGTCGAAGGAAGCAATCAGCCCCAGCATTTT
j_call: TRBJ2-6; clone_size: .; d_call: .; v_call: TRBV11-2; cdr3_aa: CASSLGTTGYYSGANVPTF; cdr3_nt: TGTGCCAGCAGCTTAGGCACCACAGGATACTACTCTGGGGCCAACGTCCCGACTTTC
j_call: TRBJ1-2; clone_size: .; d_call: .; v_call: TRBV20-1; cdr3_aa: CSALQPTARYGYTF; cdr3_nt: TGCAGTGCCCTCCAGCCCACGGCGCGCTATGGCTACACCTTC
j_call: TRBJ2-6; clone_size: few; d_call: .; v_call: TRBV25-1; cdr3_aa: CASSDVSGANVLTF; cdr3_nt: TGTGCCAGCAGTGACGTGTCTGGGGCCAACGTCCTGACTTTC
j_call: TRBJ2-3; clone_size: .; d_call: .; v_call: TRBV21-1; cdr3_aa: CASSKAPLNRDLKRHRYAYF; cdr3_nt: TGTGCCAGCAGCAAAGCCCCTTTAAATCGGGATCTAAAGAGGCACAGATACGCGTATTTT
j_call: TRBJ2-7; clone_size: .; d_call: .; v_call: TRBV5-5; cdr3_aa: CASSSGRLPWYEQYF; cdr3_nt: TGTGCCAGTAGCTCGGGACGTCTCCCGTGGTACGAGCAGTACTTC
j_call: TRBJ2-3; clone_size: .; d_call: .; v_call: TRBV7-7; cdr3_aa: CASSPPGRMGDTQYF; cdr3_nt: TGTGCTAGCAGTCCCCCGGGGCGGATGGGGGATACGCAGTATTTT
j_call: TRBJ2-1; clone_size: .; d_call: TRBD1; v_call: TRBV13; cdr3_aa: CASSSTGFGLYNEQFF; cdr3_nt: TGTGCCAGCAGCTCGACAGGGTTTGGCCTCTACAATGAGCAGTTCTTC
j_call: TRBJ2-7; clone_size: .; d_call: .; v_call: TRBV7-9; cdr3_aa: CASSVVPPYEQYF; cdr3_nt: TGTGCCAGCAGCGTAGTGCCCCCCTACGAGCAGTACTTC